The T cell receptor (beta chain) described here comes from a study of tumor and adjacent non-tumor tissue in lung cancer. The CDR3 is made up of 13 amino acids. Germline loops: CDR1 SGHNT, CDR2 YENEEA. V lost 4 bases, J lost 6 bases, and 11 bases lay in between. TCRbeta libraries were built with three rounds of nested PCR, modified from ARM-PCR. MiXCR, run by TCRdb on the multiplex PCR reads, gives a single entry per CDR3 protein. The data contain 200,000 or so distinct CDR3 sequences, about two thirds of them singletons. This clonotype has a count of ten or more. This sample's RNA came from whole unsorted tissue.

The chain couples TRBV11-3 to TRBJ2-3, with a possible D match to TRBD1 (5 bases). The TCR sequence derives from a man between 60 and 70 years old with non-small cell lung cancer. Sequenced sample: lung tumor tissue. Here the CDR3 DNA reads TGTGCCAGCAGCTCAATAGGGGCGGATACGCAGTATTTT. Amino acids: CASSSIGADTQYF.